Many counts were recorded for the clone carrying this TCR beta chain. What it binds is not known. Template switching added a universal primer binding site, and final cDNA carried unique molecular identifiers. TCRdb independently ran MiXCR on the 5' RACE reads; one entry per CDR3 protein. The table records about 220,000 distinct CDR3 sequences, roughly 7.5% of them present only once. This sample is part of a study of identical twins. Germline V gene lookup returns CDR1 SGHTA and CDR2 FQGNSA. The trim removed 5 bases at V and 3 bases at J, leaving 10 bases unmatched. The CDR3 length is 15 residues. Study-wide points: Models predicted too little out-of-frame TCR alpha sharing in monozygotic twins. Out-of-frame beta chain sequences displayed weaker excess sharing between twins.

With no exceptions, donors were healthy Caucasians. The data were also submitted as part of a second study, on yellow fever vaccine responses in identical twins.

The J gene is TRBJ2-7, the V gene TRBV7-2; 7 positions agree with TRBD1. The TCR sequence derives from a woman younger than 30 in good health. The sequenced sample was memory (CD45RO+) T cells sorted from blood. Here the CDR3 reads CASSATGTAVYEQYF. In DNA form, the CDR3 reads TGTGCCAGCAGCGCAACCGGGACAGCGGTCTACGAGCAGTACTTC.